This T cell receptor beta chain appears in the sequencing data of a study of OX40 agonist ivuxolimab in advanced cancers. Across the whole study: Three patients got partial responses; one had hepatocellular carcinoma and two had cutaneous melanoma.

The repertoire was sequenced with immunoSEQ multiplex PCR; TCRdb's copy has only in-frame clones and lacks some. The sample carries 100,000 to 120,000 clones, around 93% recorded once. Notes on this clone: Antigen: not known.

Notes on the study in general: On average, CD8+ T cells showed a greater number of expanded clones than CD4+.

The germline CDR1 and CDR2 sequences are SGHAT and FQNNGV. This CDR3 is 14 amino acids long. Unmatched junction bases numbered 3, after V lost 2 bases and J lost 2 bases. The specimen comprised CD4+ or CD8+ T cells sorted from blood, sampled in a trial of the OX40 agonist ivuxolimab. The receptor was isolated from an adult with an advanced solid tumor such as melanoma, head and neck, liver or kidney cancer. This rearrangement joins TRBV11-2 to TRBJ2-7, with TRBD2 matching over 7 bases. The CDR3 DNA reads TGTGCCAGCAGCTTATGGGGACTAACCTACGAGCAGTACTTC. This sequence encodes CASSLWGLTYEQYF.